The source of this T cell receptor beta chain is a study of OX40 agonist ivuxolimab in advanced cancers. Turning to the study itself: Partial responses occurred in three patients (one hepatocellular carcinoma, two cutaneous melanoma). Regarding the study as a whole: The study observed clonal expansion of CD4+ and CD8+ blood T cells by week 6 at 0.1 to 3.0 mg/kg.

The CDR3 spans 17 residues. The germline CDR1 and CDR2 sequences are LGHNA and YSLEER. Trimming left V 1 base short and J 3 bases short, with 16 bases between. This clone was seen only a few times. The target antigen is unknown. Clones were sequenced by immunoSEQ multiplex PCR, and TCRdb holds only the in-frame ones, with some missing. This sample has over 150,000 clones, with roughly 94% found just once. The chain joins TRBV4-3 to TRBJ1-5, with TRBD1 as a possible D gene (5 bases). This clonotype originated in an adult with an advanced solid tumor such as melanoma, head and neck, liver or kidney cancer. The specimen comprised CD4+ or CD8+ T cells sorted from blood, sampled in a trial of the OX40 agonist ivuxolimab. CDR3 loop: CASSQGGGDPLNQPQHF. In DNA, the CDR3 is TGCGCCAGCAGCCAAGGGGGCGGGGATCCGCTCAATCAGCCCCAGCATTTT.